This TCR beta chain was captured by sequencing in a study of T cell changes during pregnancy in multiple sclerosis. The CDR3 spans 16 residues. Germline assignment: CDR1 SGHAT and CDR2 FQNNGV. V lost 1 base and J 7 bases, leaving 17 bases between the germline ends. Clones were sequenced by immunoSEQ multiplex PCR, and TCRdb holds only the in-frame ones, with some missing. Here the sample spans 89,000 or so clones, about 89% being singletons. This clone was seen a single time. This receptor was taken from a female donor in good health, serving as a control in a pregnancy study. Some clones in this sample may be carry-over from other donors' samples. This material consisted of PBMCs, taken in the first trimester of pregnancy. The chain links TRBV11-2 to TRBJ2-1; tentatively, D is TRBD2 (6 bases). The CDR3 loop reads CASSLVLTSRYNEQFF. CDR3 nucleotides: TGTGCCAGCAGCTTAGTGTTAACTAGCCGATATAATGAGCAGTTCTTC.